The clone carrying this T cell receptor (beta chain) has at least ten counts. These data are taken from a study of CD8 T cells in ankylosing spondylitis. Using its own MiXCR run on the 5' RACE reads, TCRdb lists one record per CDR3 protein. In the table there are 200,000 to 250,000 distinct CDR3 sequences, about 26% of which are singletons. This CDR3 is built from 14 residues. Germline-derived CDR1 and CDR2 are ENHRY and SYGVKD. Trimming cost V 5 bases and J 3 bases, with 14 bases left between them. V usage is TRBV10-3 and J usage is TRBJ2-7; tentatively, D is TRBD2 (7 bases). Sequencing used blood, either unsorted or a sorted T cell fraction (not recorded which). The TCR originated in a male donor with ankylosing spondylitis or in good health (not recorded which). The CDR3 DNA reads as TGTGCCATCAGTCTCGGGGGAGGGGGCTACGAGCAGTACTTC. This translates into CAISLGGGGYEQYF.